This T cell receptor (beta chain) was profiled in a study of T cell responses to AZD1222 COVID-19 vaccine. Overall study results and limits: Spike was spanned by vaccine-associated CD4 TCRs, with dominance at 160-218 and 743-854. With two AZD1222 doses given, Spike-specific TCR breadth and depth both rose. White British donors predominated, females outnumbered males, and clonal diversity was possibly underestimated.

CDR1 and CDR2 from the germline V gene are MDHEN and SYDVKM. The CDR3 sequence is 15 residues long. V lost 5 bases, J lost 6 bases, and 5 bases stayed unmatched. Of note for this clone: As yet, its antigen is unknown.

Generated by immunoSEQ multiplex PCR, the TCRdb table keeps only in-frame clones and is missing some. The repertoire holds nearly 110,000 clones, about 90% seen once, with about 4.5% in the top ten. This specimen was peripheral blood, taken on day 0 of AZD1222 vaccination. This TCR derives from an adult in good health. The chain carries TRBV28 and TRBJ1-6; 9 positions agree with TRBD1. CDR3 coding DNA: TGTGCCAGCAGTCCCGGGACAGGGCTTAATTCACCCCTCCACTTT. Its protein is CASSPGTGLNSPLHF. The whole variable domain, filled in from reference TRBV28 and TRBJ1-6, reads DVKVTQSSRYLVKRTGEKVFLECVQDMDHENMFWYRQDPGLGLRLIYFSYDVKMKEKGDIPEGYSVSREKKERFSLILESASTNQTSMYLCASSPGTGLNSPLHFGNGTRLTVT.